This T cell receptor (beta chain) emerged from a study of beta chain features in type 1 diabetes. Study conclusions and caveats: More deletions and fewer insertions at VDJ junctions were found in patients with type 1 diabetes. Possible PCR preference for shorter templates applied equally to patients and controls.

It was one heparinised blood draw, averaging about 116 mL, that each donor gave. This CDR3 is built from 17 residues. Germline CDR1 SGHRS, CDR2 YFSETQ. V lost 0 bases and J lost 0, with 13 bases in between. Points on this clone: What it binds is not known.

Every bit of the isolated RNA underwent reverse transcription, so sequencing read expressed TCRB transcripts. Deep immunoSEQ sequencing covered naive, central memory and regulatory T cell samples. The data were produced by immunoSEQ multiplex PCR, yet TCRdb's version contains in-frame clones alone and is incomplete. The sample shows about 620,000 clones, about 14% of them seen only once. Sequenced sample: naive CD4+ T cells from blood. The chain couples TRBV5-1 to TRBJ2-1, with a weak D call TRBD2 (6 bases). This clonotype originated in a man aged 18 to 35 in good health. CDR3 sequence: CASSLGRRTNSYNEQFF. CDR3 nucleotide sequence: TGCGCCAGCAGCTTGGGACGGAGGACTAACTCCTACAATGAGCAGTTCTTC.